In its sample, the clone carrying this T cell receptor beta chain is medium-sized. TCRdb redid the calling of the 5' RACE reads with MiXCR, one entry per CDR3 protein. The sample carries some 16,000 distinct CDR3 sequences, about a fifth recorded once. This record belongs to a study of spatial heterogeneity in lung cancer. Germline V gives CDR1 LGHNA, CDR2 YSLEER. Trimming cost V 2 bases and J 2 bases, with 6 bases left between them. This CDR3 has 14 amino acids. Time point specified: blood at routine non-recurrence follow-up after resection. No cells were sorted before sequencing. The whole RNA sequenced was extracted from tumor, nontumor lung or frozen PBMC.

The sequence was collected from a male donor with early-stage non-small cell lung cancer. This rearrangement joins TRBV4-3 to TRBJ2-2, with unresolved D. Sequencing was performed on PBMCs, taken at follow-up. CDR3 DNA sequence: TGCGCCAGCAGCCAACTTCAAAACACCGGGGAGCTGTTTTTT. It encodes CASSQLQNTGELFF.